This is a list of T cell receptor beta chains from one sample in a study of a mutant IDH1 vaccine in newly diagnosed glioma. Antigen specificity for these receptors is unknown. The table came from immunoSEQ multiplex PCR; TCRdb's copy has only in-frame clones and leaves some out. Here the sample spans about 33,000 clones, 75% being singletons. The source was PBMCs, collected from a glioma patient whose treatment included an IDH1 peptide vaccine. These receptors were collected from a man aged 35 to 55 with glioma. Both conserved end residues are part of each CDR3. D genes are given only for firm matches. A clone size is listed for some rows: how often the clone was seen (once, few, many), or a class if it is expanded.

once	TRBV15	TRBD1	TRBJ2-7	TGTGCCACCAGCAGAGATGCGGCCAGGGGGTACGAGCAGTACTTC	CATSRDAARGYEQYF
once	TRBV5-4	TRBD2	TRBJ2-3	TGTGCCAGCAGCTTGAGGGGAGGGACTCGAGATACGCAGTATTTT	CASSLRGGTRDTQYF
-	TRBV9	-	TRBJ1-3	TGTGCCAGCAGCGTACAAGGGGTTGGAAACACCATATATTTT	CASSVQGVGNTIYF
few	TRBV5-8	-	TRBJ2-1	TGTGCCAGCAGCTTATCAGCCGGAGCAAGAAATGAGCAGTTCTTC	CASSLSAGARNEQFF
-	TRBV6-1	TRBD1	TRBJ2-7	TGTGCCGACCAACCGATGACAGGGGCGTCCTACGAGCAGTACTTC	CADQPMTGASYEQYF
-	TRBV5-1	-	TRBJ2-3	TGCGCCAGCAGCTTGAAGGACTCGAACACAGATACGCAGTATTTT	CASSLKDSNTDTQYF
-	TRBV7-9	TRBD2	TRBJ2-2	TGTGCCAGCAGCCATGTTCCGGGACTAGCGGGAGAAAACACCGGGGAGCTGTTTTTT	CASSHVPGLAGENTGELFF
few	TRBV6-1	TRBD1	TRBJ1-5	TGTGCCAGCAGTGAAGGGACAGGGGGGCGAGGTCAGCCCCAGCATTTT	CASSEGTGGRGQPQHF
few	TRBV4-1	TRBD2	TRBJ2-5	TGCGCCAGCAGCACGGGACTACGCCAAGAGACCCAGTACTTC	CASSTGLRQETQYF
-	TRBV9	-	TRBJ2-2	TGTGCCAGCAGCGTGGAGGGATCTAGATGGGACACCGGGGAGCTGTTTTTT	CASSVEGSRWDTGELFF
-	TRBV4-3	-	TRBJ2-3	TGCGCCAGCAGCCAAGATCGAGGGGCGAGTGCTCGGGCAGATACGCAGTATTTT	CASSQDRGASARADTQYF
-	TRBV11-1	-	TRBJ2-7	TGTGCCAGCAGCGACGTGGGCGAGCAGTACTTC	CASSDVGEQYF
-	TRBV18	TRBD2	TRBJ2-5	TGTGCCAGCTCACCCGCGAGGGCGGGAGTCCAAGAGACCCAGTACTTC	CASSPARAGVQETQYF
-	TRBV5-1	-	TRBJ1-1	TGCGCCAGCAGCCTCGGCGCTGGACGGGTGAACACTGAAGCTTTCTTT	CASSLGAGRVNTEAFF
once	TRBV10-3	-	TRBJ2-7	TGTGCCATCAGTTCGGGGGCCCTATGGCAGTACTTC	CAISSGALWQYF
-	TRBV18	-	TRBJ2-5	TGTGCCAGCTCACCACCGGTGATTGGGGAGACCCAGTACTTC	CASSPPVIGETQYF
medium-sized	TRBV29-1	-	TRBJ1-5	TGCAGCGCCGGGGGGGGGCTTGGTCAGCCCCAGCATTTT	CSAGGGLGQPQHF
-	TRBV7-9	-	TRBJ2-3	TGTGCCAGCAGCCCCGGACTGTCCACAGATACGCAGTATTTT	CASSPGLSTDTQYF
-	TRBV7-9	TRBD1	TRBJ2-1	TGTGCCAGCAGCTTAGGGACAGGGGCGCCCCATGAGCAGTTCTTC	CASSLGTGAPHEQFF
once	TRBV7-2	-	TRBJ2-3	TGTGCCAGCAGCTTAGGAGCAGCAGATACGCAGTATTTT	CASSLGAADTQYF
-	TRBV27	-	TRBJ2-7	TGTGCCAGCAGTTCGGGATACGAGCAGTACTTC	CASSSGYEQYF
few	TRBV7-2	-	TRBJ1-5	TGTGCCAGCAGCTTAATACAGGCGGATAATCAGCCCCAGCATTTT	CASSLIQADNQPQHF
-	TRBV5-1	-	TRBJ2-7	TGCGCCAGCATCCCAACCACCGGACGCTCCTACGAGCAGTACTTC	CASIPTTGRSYEQYF
-	TRBV9	-	TRBJ2-6	TGTGCCAGCAGCGTAGAAGCTATTGGGGCCAACGTCCTGACTTTC	CASSVEAIGANVLTF
-	TRBV18	-	TRBJ2-2	TGTGCCAGCTCACCACCGGGGGCCCGCGCCGGGGAGCTGTTTTTT	CASSPPGARAGELFF
-	TRBV5-1	TRBD2	TRBJ2-1	TGCGCCAGCAGCAAGGGACTAGCGGAGCAGTTCTTC	CASSKGLAEQFF
-	TRBV5-1	-	TRBJ2-3	TGCGCCAGCCCATTCGCGTCCGCAGATACGCAGTATTTT	CASPFASADTQYF
few	TRBV30	TRBD1	TRBJ1-5	TGTGCCTGGAGTGTAGCCGGGGACAGGGTGGGGCCCCAGCATTTT	CAWSVAGDRVGPQHF
few	TRBV12-5	-	TRBJ1-3	TGTGCTAGTGGACTCATTTCGGGGCGCTCTGGAAACACCATATATTTT	CASGLISGRSGNTIYF
-	TRBV11-3	TRBD1	TRBJ2-1	TGTGCCAGCAGCTTAGTTGGGACAGGGGTCTCCTACAATGAGCAGTTCTTC	CASSLVGTGVSYNEQFF
-	TRBV7-9	-	TRBJ2-4	TGTGCCAGCAGCGGACCCGGACCCATTCAGTACTTC	CASSGPGPIQYF
-	TRBV4-2	TRBD1	TRBJ2-2	TGTGCCAGCAGCCAAGAGACAGGGGCGAACACCGGGGAGCTGTTTTTT	CASSQETGANTGELFF
-	TRBV9	-	TRBJ2-3	TGTGCCAGCAGCGTAGCCAGACGAGATACGCAGTATTTT	CASSVARRDTQYF
few	TRBV7-2	TRBD1	TRBJ1-5	TGTGCCAGCAGCTTAACAGGGGGCCGTAATCAGCCCCAGCATTTT	CASSLTGGRNQPQHF
-	TRBV7-9	TRBD1	TRBJ1-1	TGTGCCAGCAGCTCCTCGTCCGGGACAGGGGCCACTGAAGCTTTCTTT	CASSSSSGTGATEAFF
few	TRBV30	-	TRBJ1-1	TGTGCCTGGAAAGAGCGCGCAGCTTTCTTT	CAWKERAAFF
-	TRBV7-6	-	TRBJ1-2	TGTGCCAGCAGCTTAGCCCCAGCTAACTATGGCTACACCTTC	CASSLAPANYGYTF
-	TRBV5-6	-	TRBJ2-3	TGTGCCAGCAGCTTGAGGGTAGCGAGGACAGATACGCAGTATTTT	CASSLRVARTDTQYF
-	TRBV11-2	TRBD2	TRBJ2-1	TGTGCCAGCAGCCAACTAGCGGGACCATACAATGAGCAGTTCTTC	CASSQLAGPYNEQFF
-	TRBV18	-	TRBJ2-7	TGTGCCAGCTCACCGACCGCCCACGAGCAGTACTTC	CASSPTAHEQYF
-	TRBV9	-	TRBJ2-1	TGTGCCAGCAGCACGGGTGGGTACAATGAGCAGTTCTTC	CASSTGGYNEQFF
few	TRBV6-1	-	TRBJ2-2	TGTGCCAGCAGTGTCTCAGCGGTAACTATCACCGGGGAGCTGTTTTTT	CASSVSAVTITGELFF
-	TRBV18	TRBD2	TRBJ2-7	TGTGCCAGCTCCGCCGGGACTAGTCCTTACGAGCAGTACTTC	CASSAGTSPYEQYF
few	TRBV27	TRBD1	TRBJ1-1	TGTGCCAGCAGTTTGGGCCTGACAGGGGGCACTGAAGCTTTCTTT	CASSLGLTGGTEAFF
-	TRBV15	-	TRBJ1-4	TGTGCCACCAGCAGAGGGGACGAGGGAGGTGAAAAACTGTTTTTT	CATSRGDEGGEKLFF
few	TRBV5-1	TRBD1	TRBJ2-7	TGCGCCAGCAGCTGGGGGCCCGGGGGACAGGGCCGCGAGCAGTACTTC	CASSWGPGGQGREQYF
-	TRBV7-2	TRBD2	TRBJ2-1	TGTGCCAGCAGCTCTCGGGAGGGCGGTGCAAATGAGCAGTTCTTC	CASSSREGGANEQFF
-	TRBV2	-	TRBJ2-1	TGTGCCAGCAGAGCGGAGAGCTCCTACAATGAGCAGTTCTTC	CASRAESSYNEQFF
-	TRBV9	-	TRBJ2-1	TGTGCCAGCAGCGTAGTTGACTCCCGAAATAGGATTGAGCAGTTCTTC	CASSVVDSRNRIEQFF
few	TRBV18	TRBD2	TRBJ2-2	TGTGCCAGCTCACCAGGACTAGTGGACGCCGGGGAGCTGTTTTTT	CASSPGLVDAGELFF
-	TRBV28	-	TRBJ2-1	TGTGCCAGCAGTTCCTCCGGGACCTACAATGAGCAGTTCTTC	CASSSSGTYNEQFF
once	TRBV1	-	TRBJ2-1	TGCACCAGCAGCCAACCAAGGGGGGGATCCTACAATGAGCAGTTCTTC	CTSSQPRGGSYNEQFF
-	TRBV28	TRBD2	TRBJ2-5	TGTGCCAGCCCCCCCCGCCTAGCGGGAGGGTGGGAGACCCAGTACTTC	CASPPRLAGGWETQYF
-	TRBV7-2	TRBD2	TRBJ2-1	TGTGCCAGCAGCCCAGAGGGACTAGCGGGGAACAATGAGCAGTTCTTC	CASSPEGLAGNNEQFF
-	TRBV5-1	-	TRBJ2-3	TGCGCCAGCAGCTTGGTTCCCAGCACAGATACGCAGTATTTT	CASSLVPSTDTQYF